This T cell receptor beta chain was identified during a study of blood T cell repertoires in COVID-19. As processed by the authors: Reference gene primer amplification yielded estimated nucleated cell counts. TCRdb's table, derived via immunoSEQ multiplex PCR, lists solely in-frame clones and lacks some. V, J and clone size are those of that table, while D and trimming were read from the DNA. The profile shows hundreds of thousands of clones, approximately 90% of them singletons. Trimming pared 0 bases from V and 3 bases from J, leaving 10 bases between. Per the germline V gene, CDR1 is LGHDT and CDR2 is YNNKEL (reference sequence). The CDR3 contains 15 residues.

This receptor was obtained from a man younger than 30 who had recovered from COVID-19. The chain has TRBV3-1 (or the pseudogene TRBV3-2) and TRBJ2-3, with D tentatively TRBD1 (5 bases). The material sequenced was PBMCs or T cells enriched from blood (not recorded which). CDR3 protein: CASSQEIRVTDTQYF. The CDR3, as DNA: TGTGCCAGCAGCCAAGAAATCAGGGTGACAGATACGCAGTATTTT.